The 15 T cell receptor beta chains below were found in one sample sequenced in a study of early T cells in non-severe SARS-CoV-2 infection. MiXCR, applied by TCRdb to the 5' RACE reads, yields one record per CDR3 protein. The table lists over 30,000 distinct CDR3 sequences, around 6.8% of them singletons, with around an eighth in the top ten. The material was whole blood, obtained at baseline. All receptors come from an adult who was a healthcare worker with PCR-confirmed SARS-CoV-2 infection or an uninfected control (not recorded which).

Here the CDR3 reads CAAGTSGSTGTQYF. CDR3 DNA sequence: TGTGCCGCAGGGACTAGCGGGAGTACTGGGACCCAGTACTTC. This chain connects TRBV10-3 to TRBJ2-5; 14 nucleotides line up with TRBD2. The germline V gene has CDR1 ENHRY and CDR2 SYGVKD. Trimming removed 11 bases from V and 7 bases from J; junction bases left unmatched: 9. The CDR3 runs to 14 residues.

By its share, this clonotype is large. The CDR3 DNA sequence: TGCAGTGCTAGTGTTTACAATGAGCAGTTCTTC. Translation: CSASVYNEQFF. The chain combines TRBV20-1 with TRBJ2-1; no definite D call. V lost 3 bases, J lost 4 bases, and 4 bases lay in between. Germline V CDR1 and CDR2: DFQATT, SNEGSKA (reference sequence). The CDR3 has 11 amino acids.

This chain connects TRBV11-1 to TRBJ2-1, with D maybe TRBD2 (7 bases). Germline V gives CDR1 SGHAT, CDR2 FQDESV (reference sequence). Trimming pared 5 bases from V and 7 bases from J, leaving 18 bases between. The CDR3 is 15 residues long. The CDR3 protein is CASSPLAGDTNEQFF. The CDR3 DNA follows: TGTGCCAGCAGCCCCCTTGCGGGGGACACTAATGAGCAGTTCTTC.

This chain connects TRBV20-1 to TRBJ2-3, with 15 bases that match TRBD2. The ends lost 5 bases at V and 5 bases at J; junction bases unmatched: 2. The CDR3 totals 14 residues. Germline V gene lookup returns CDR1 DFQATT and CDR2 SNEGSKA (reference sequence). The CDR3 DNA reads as TGCAGTGCTCCGGGACTAGCGGGGGGAGATACGCAGTATTTT. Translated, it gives CSAPGLAGGDTQYF.

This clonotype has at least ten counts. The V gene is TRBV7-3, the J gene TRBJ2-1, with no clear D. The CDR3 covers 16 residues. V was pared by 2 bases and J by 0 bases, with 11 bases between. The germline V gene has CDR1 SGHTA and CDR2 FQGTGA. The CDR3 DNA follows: TGTGCCAGCAGCTTATTAGGCCGGAGCTCCTACAATGAGCAGTTCTTC. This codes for CASSLLGRSSYNEQFF.

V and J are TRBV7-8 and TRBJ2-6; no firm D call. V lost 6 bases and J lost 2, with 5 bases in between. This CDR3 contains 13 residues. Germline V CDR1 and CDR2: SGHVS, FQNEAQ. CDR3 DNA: TGTGCCAGCAGGCAAGCTGGGGCCAACGTCCTGACTTTC. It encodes CASRQAGANVLTF. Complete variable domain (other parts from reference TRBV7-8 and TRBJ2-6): GAGVSQSPRYKVAKRGQDVALRCDPISGHVSLFWYQQALGQGPEFLTYFQNEAQLDKSGLPSDRFFAERPEGSVSTLKIQRTQQEDSAVYLCASRQAGANVLTFGAGSRLTVL.

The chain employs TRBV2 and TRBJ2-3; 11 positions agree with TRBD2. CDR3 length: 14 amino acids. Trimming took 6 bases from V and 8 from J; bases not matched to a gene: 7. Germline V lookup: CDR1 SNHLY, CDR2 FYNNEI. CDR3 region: CASREGLAEGTQYF. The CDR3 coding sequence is TGTGCCAGCAGGGAGGGACTAGCGGAAGGTACGCAGTATTTT.

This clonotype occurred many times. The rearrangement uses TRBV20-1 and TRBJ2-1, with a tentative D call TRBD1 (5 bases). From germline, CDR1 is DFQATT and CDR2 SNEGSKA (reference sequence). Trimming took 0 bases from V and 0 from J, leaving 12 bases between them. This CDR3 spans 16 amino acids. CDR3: CSARDRSRGSYNEQFF. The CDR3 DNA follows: TGCAGTGCTAGAGATAGGTCTAGGGGCTCCTACAATGAGCAGTTCTTC.

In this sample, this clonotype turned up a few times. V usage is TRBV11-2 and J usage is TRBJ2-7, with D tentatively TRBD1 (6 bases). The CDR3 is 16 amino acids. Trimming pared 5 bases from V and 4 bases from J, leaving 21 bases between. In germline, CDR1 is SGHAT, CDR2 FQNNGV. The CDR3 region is CASSLLIGQGTYEQYF. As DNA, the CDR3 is TGTGCCAGCAGCCTCCTAATTGGCCAGGGGACGTACGAGCAGTACTTC.

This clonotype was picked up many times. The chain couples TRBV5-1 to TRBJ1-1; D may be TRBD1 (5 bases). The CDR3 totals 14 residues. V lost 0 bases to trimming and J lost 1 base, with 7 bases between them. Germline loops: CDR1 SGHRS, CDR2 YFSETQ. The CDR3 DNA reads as TGCGCCAGCAGCTTGGGACAGACGAACACTGAAGCTTTCTTT. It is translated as CASSLGQTNTEAFF.

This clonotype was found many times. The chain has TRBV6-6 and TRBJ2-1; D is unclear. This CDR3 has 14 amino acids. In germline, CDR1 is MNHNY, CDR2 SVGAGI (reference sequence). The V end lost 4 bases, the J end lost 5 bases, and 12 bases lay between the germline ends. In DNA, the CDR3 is TGTGCCAGCAGTTTCGACTCTTACGACAATGAGCAGTTCTTC. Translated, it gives CASSFDSYDNEQFF.

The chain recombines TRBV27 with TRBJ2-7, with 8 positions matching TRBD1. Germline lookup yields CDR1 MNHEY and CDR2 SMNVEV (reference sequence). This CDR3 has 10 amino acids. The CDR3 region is CAPGGREQYF. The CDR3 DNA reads TGTGCTCCAGGGGGCCGGGAGCAGTACTTC.

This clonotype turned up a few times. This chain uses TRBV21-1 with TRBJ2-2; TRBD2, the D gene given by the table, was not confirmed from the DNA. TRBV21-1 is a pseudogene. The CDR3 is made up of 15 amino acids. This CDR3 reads CASSRGLPTPGELFF. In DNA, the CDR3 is TGTGCCAGCAGCCGGGGCCTTCCAACACCCGGGGAGCTGTTTTTT.

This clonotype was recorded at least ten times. CDR3 in DNA: TGCAGCGTTGAAGATCCTGGTAGGGTAGGGCAGTTCTTC. Protein product: CSVEDPGRVGQFF. The rearrangement links TRBV29-1 to TRBJ2-1; the D is unclear. Germline V gene sequence: CDR1 SQVTM, CDR2 ANQGSEA. Trimming took 0 bases from V and 12 from J, leaving 15 bases between them. The CDR3 is 13 residues long.

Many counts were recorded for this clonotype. The CDR3 loop is CSVGLLEQFF. The CDR3 DNA reads TGCAGCGTAGGATTGCTTGAGCAGTTCTTC. J is TRBJ2-1 and V is TRBV29-1; unclear D gene. There are 10 residues in the CDR3. Germline V gives CDR1 SQVTM, CDR2 ANQGSEA. V gave up 6 bases and J gave up 9 bases, with 9 bases separating them.